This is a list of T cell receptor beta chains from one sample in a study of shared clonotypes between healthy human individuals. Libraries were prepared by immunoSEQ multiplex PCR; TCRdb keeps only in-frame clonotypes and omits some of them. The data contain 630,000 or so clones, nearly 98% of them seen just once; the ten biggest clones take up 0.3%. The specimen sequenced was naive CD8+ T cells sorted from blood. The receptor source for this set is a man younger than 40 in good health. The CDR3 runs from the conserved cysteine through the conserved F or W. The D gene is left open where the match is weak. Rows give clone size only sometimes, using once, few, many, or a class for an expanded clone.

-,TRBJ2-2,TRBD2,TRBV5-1,TGCGCCAGCAGCCTAGGGACTAGCGGGATGAACACCGGGGAGCTGTTTTTT,CASSLGTSGMNTGELFF
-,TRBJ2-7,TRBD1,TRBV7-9,TGTGCCAGCAGCTCAACAGGGGGCGCCGCAATTTACGAGCAGTACTTC,CASSSTGGAAIYEQYF
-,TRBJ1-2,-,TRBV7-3,TGTGCCAGCAGCTTAACGGGGTTAACACCTCTAGAAGTGAACTATGGCTACACCTTC,CASSLTGLTPLEVNYGYTF
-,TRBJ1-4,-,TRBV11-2,TGTGCCAGCAGCTTAGGTGGGGAAAAACTGTTTTTT,CASSLGGEKLFF
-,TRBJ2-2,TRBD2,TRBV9,TGTGCCAGCAGCGGCGGGGCGGGAGGGCCAGCCGGGGAGCTGTTTTTT,CASSGGAGGPAGELFF
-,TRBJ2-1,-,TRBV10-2,TGCGCCAGCCTCATCCTACGGGGGTATGGGGAGCAGTTCTTC,CASLILRGYGEQFF
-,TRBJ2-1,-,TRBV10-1,TGCGCCAGCAGTGAGGTTTCAGGTAGAGCCTACAATGAGCAGTTCTTC,CASSEVSGRAYNEQFF
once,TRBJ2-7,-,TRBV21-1,TGTGCCAGCACCGACAGGGTTTACGAGCAGTACTTC,CASTDRVYEQYF
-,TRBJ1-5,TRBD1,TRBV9,TGTGCCAGCAGTGACAGGGGGGGGCCCAATCAGCCCCAGCATTTT,CASSDRGGPNQPQHF
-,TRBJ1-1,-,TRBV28,TGTGCCAGCAGTTTTCGGAGCGAAAGGACTCGCAGCACTGAAGCTTTCTTT,CASSFRSERTRSTEAFF
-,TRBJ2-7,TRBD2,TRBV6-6,TGTGCCAGCAGTGGTCTGACTAGCGGGAGAACCTACGAGCAGTACTTC,CASSGLTSGRTYEQYF
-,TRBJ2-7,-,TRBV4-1,TGCGCCAGCAGCCAAGAACTGATCTACGAGCAGTACTTC,CASSQELIYEQYF
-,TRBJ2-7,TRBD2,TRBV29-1,TGCAGCGTTGTGGCCTCTAGCGGGTACGAGCAGTACTTC,CSVVASSGYEQYF
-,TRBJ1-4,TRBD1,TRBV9,TGTGCCAGCAGCGGACAGGGAAGACTGTTTTTT,CASSGQGRLFF
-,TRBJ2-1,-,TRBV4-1,TGCGCCAGCAGCAACCGGGAGAAAGGGACCAGTGAGCAGTTCTTC,CASSNREKGTSEQFF
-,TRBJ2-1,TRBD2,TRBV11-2,TGTGCCAGCAGCCTCTCGGGCGTAGCGGGCAGACCGCAGTTCTTC,CASSLSGVAGRPQFF
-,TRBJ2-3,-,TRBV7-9,TGTGCCAGCAGCCAGGATACGCAGTATTTT,CASSQDTQYF